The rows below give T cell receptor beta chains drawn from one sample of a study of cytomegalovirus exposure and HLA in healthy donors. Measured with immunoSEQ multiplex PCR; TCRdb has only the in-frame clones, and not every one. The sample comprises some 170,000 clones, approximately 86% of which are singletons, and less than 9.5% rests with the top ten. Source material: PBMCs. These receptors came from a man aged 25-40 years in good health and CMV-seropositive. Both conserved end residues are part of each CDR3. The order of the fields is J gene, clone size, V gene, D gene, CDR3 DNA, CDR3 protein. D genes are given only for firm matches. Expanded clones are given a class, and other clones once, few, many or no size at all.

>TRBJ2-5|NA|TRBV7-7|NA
TGTGCTAGCAGCCTAGGTCAGGGTTCCTCAGAGACCCAGTACTTC
CASSLGQGSSETQYF
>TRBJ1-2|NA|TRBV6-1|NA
TGTGCCAGCAGTTCCTCGAGTTTCTATGGCTACACCTTC
CASSSSSFYGYTF
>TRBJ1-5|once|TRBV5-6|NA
TGTGCCAGCAGCTACCTGGGCAATCAGCCCCAGCATTTT
CASSYLGNQPQHF
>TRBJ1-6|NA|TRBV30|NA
TGTGCCTGGAAATTTTTATCGAGTTCACCCCTCCACTTT
CAWKFLSSSPLHF
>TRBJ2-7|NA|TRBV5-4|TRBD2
TGTGCCAGCACCTTCGGGACTAGCGGGAGTTTGGAGCAGTACTTC
CASTFGTSGSLEQYF
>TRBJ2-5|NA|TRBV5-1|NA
TGCGCCAGCAGCTTGGGCCAAGAGACCCAGTACTTC
CASSLGQETQYF
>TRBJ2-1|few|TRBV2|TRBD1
TGTGCCGGAAGGACAGGCTACAATGAGCAGTTCTTC
CAGRTGYNEQFF
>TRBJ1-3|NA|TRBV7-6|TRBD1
TGTGCCAGCAGCTCCGGGACAGGTTACTCTGGAAACACCATATATTTT
CASSSGTGYSGNTIYF
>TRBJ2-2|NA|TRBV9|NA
TGTGCCAGCAGCGTAGCGGTGCCCACCGGGGAGCTGTTTTTT
CASSVAVPTGELFF
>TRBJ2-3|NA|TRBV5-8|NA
TGTGCCAGCAGCTTGGTCTTGCGATCCAGGGATACGCAGTATTTT
CASSLVLRSRDTQYF
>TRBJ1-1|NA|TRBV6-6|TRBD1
TGTGCCAGCAATCGACGGGACAGGGTAGCTTTCTTT
CASNRRDRVAFF
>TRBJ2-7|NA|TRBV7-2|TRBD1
TGTGCCAGCAGCCCTACACAGGGGAACTACGAGCAGTACTTC
CASSPTQGNYEQYF
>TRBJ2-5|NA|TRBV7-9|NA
TGTGCCAGCAGCGGCGCAGAGACCCAGTACTTC
CASSGAETQYF
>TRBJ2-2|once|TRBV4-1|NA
TGCGCCAGCAGCCAACCCGGCGGTCCGAAGGTAACGAACACCGGGGAGCTGTTTTTT
CASSQPGGPKVTNTGELFF
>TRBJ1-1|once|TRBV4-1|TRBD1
TGCGCCAGTAAAAACAGGGGGGGGATGAACACTGAAGCTTTCTTT
CASKNRGGMNTEAFF
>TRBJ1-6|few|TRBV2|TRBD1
TGTGCCATCCAGACAGGGGAGGTTTCACCCCTCCACTTT
CAIQTGEVSPLHF
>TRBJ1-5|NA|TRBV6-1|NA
TGTGCCAGCAGTGAAGGGGGCCGCCCTTATCAGCCCCAGCATTTT
CASSEGGRPYQPQHF
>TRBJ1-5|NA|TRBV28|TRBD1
TGTGCCACAGGGACCGGGACAGGGGGCGGGAGCAATCAGCCCCAGCATTTT
CATGTGTGGGSNQPQHF
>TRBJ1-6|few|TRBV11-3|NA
TGTGCCAGCAGCTTAGAGCCCCTAACAGGCTCCTATAATTCACCCCTCCACTTT
CASSLEPLTGSYNSPLHF
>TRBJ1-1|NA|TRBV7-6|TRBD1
TGTGCCAGCAGCTTAGACGGGACAGCCGAAGCTTTCTTT
CASSLDGTAEAFF
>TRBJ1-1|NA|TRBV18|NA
TGTGCCAGCTCCCCCCCGGGGGTTGCTGAAGCTTTCTTT
CASSPPGVAEAFF
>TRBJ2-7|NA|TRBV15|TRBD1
TGTGCCACCAGCAGAGCTGGACAGGGGGCGTTCGAGCAGTACTTC
CATSRAGQGAFEQYF
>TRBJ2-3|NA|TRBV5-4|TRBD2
TGTGCCAGCAGCTTGGCCTTTAGCGGGGGCACAGATACGCAGTATTTT
CASSLAFSGGTDTQYF
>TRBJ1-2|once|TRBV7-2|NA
TGTGCCAGCAGCTTAGCGTGGAGCAATGGCTACACCTTC
CASSLAWSNGYTF
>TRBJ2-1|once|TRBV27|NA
TGTGCCAGCAGCCCTATTCTCGCGGCGCGCAATGAGCAGTTCTTC
CASSPILAARNEQFF
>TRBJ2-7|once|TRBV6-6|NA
TGTGCCAGCAGTTACTCGCGGACGGCGGCCTACGAGCAGTACTTC
CASSYSRTAAYEQYF
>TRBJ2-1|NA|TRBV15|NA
TGTGCCACCAGCAGAGCCTTAAGGGGGGGAGGCCTTAACTACAATGAGCAGTTCTTC
CATSRALRGGGLNYNEQFF
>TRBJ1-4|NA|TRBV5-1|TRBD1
TGCGCCAGCAGCTTCTACAGGGGGCAAGCTAACGAAAAACTGTTTTTT
CASSFYRGQANEKLFF
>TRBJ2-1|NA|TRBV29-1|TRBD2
TGCAGCGTTGGGCGGGAGGGGTCCTACAATGAGCAGTTCTTC
CSVGREGSYNEQFF
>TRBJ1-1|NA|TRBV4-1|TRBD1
TGCGCCAGCAGCCGAGAGGGACAGATGAACACTGAAGCTTTCTTT
CASSREGQMNTEAFF
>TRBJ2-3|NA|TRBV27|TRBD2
TGTGCCAGCGCCACTAGCGGGGATACGCAGTATTTT
CASATSGDTQYF
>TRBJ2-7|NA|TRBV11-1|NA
TGTGCCAGCAGCCCCCGGGACCCGTACTACGAGCAGTACTTC
CASSPRDPYYEQYF
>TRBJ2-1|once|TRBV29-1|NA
TGCAGCGTTGGGGCTAGTGGGGCCTACAATGAGCAGTTCTTC
CSVGASGAYNEQFF
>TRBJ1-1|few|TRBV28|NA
TGTGCCAGCAGTTTCCAGATCCTAAACACTGAAGCTTTCTTT
CASSFQILNTEAFF
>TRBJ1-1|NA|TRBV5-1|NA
TGCGCCAGCAGCTGGGACGGGAACACTGAAGCTTTCTTT
CASSWDGNTEAFF
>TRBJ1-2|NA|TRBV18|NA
TGTGCCAGCTCACCAGAGGGAAGCTATGGCTACACCTTC
CASSPEGSYGYTF
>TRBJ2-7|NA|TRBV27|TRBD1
TGTGCCAGCACGAACAGGGGGCAGCAGTACTTC
CASTNRGQQYF
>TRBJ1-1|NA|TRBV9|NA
TGTGCCAGCAGCGTAAGGGCAGCCTCAACGACCATGAACACTGAAGCTTTCTTT
CASSVRAASTTMNTEAFF
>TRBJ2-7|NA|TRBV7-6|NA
TGTGCCAGCAGCACTAGTCCCCACGAGCAGTACTTC
CASSTSPHEQYF
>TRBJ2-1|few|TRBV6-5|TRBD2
TGTGCCAGCAGTTACGGACTAGCGGGGTACAATGAGCAGTTCTTC
CASSYGLAGYNEQFF
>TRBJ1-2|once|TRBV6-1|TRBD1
TGTGCCAGCAATGAGGGACAGGCCGGGTATGGCTACACCTTC
CASNEGQAGYGYTF
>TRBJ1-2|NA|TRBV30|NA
TGTGCCTGGGGTACGGGAGGTGGCTACACCTTC
CAWGTGGGYTF
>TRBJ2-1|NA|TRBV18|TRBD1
TGTGCCAGCTCACACCGGACAGGGCTCGGTAGGAATGAGCAGTTCTTC
CASSHRTGLGRNEQFF
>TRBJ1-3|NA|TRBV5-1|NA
TGCGCCAGCAGCCCTACAGACTCTGGAAACACCATATATTTT
CASSPTDSGNTIYF
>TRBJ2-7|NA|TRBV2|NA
TGTGCCAGCAGTGTGTTCGGCTACGAGCAGTACTTC
CASSVFGYEQYF
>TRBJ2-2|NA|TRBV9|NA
TGTGCCAGCAGCGTAGGATCGGGCCCGAACACCGGGGAGCTGTTTTTT
CASSVGSGPNTGELFF
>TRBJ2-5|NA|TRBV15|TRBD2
TGTGCCACCAGCGCCCGACAGGTTCGTCTAGCGGGCCCCCAAGAGACCCAGTACTTC
CATSARQVRLAGPQETQYF
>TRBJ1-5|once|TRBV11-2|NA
TGTGCCAGCAGCCGGGGAGGGGGAAACCGGCCCCAGCATTTT
CASSRGGGNRPQHF
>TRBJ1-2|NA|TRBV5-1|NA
TGCGCCAGCAGTCACGACTCGTATGGCTACACCTTC
CASSHDSYGYTF
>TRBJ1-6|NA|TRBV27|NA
TGTGCCAGCAGTTTTGGGAGCTCCTATAATTCACCCCTCCACTTT
CASSFGSSYNSPLHF
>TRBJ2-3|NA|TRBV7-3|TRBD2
TGTGCCAGCAGCTTATTCGGCGCGGGAGTTGAAGATACGCAGTATTTT
CASSLFGAGVEDTQYF
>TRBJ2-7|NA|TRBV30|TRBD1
TGTGCCTGGAGTGGACCCGGGACAGGGATCTACGAGCAGTACTTC
CAWSGPGTGIYEQYF
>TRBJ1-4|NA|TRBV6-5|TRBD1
TGTGCCAGCAGAGGGGGACAGGATAATGAAAAACTGTTTTTT
CASRGGQDNEKLFF
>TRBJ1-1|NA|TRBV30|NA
TGTGCCTGGAGCCCATCCGGGACCGTCGTGCACACTGAAGCTTTCTTT
CAWSPSGTVVHTEAFF
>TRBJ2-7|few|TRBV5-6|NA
TGTGCCAGCAGCTTGGATGCGGGAAACTACGAGCAGTACTTC
CASSLDAGNYEQYF
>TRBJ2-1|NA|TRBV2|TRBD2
TGTGCCAGCAGTGAATCTGCGGGAGAGGAGCAGTTCTTC
CASSESAGEEQFF
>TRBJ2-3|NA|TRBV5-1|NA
TGCGCCAGCAGCTTGGCGGGAGACGGTAATACGCAGTATTTT
CASSLAGDGNTQYF
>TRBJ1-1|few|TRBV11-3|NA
TGTGCCAGCAGCTTAGGAACCACCGCTGAAGCTTTCTTT
CASSLGTTAEAFF
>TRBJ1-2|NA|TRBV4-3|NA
TGCGCCAGCAGCCAAGCGGACCGCAGCGGCTACACCTTC
CASSQADRSGYTF
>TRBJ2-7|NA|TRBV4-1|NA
TGCGCCAGCAGCCAGAGACCACTACCCAGGGGCTTTGACTACGAGCAGTACTTC
CASSQRPLPRGFDYEQYF